This T cell receptor (beta chain) derives from a study of T-cell memory formation after mild COVID-19. As for the study in general: There were largely donor-specific TCR clusters.

General observations from the study: Contracting CD4+ clones sat mainly in CM and EM; CD8+ in EMRA.

Trimming removed 0 bases from V and 3 bases from J, with 11 bases in between. Germline V gene lookup returns CDR1 MGHRA and CDR2 YSYEKL. This CDR3 is built from 15 residues. With regard to this clonotype: Its antigen is not identified.

Using its own MiXCR run on the 5' RACE reads, TCRdb lists one record per CDR3 protein. The data contain 530,000 or so distinct CDR3 sequences, 17% of them seen just once; the ten biggest clones take up just over 8%. The chain combines TRBV4-1 with TRBJ1-2; a possible D gene is TRBD1 (6 bases). Sequenced material: PBMCs or a T cell subset sorted from them (not recorded which). The TCR comes from an adult woman who had mild COVID-19 (a few samples of this study predate the infection). Cell type and time point are not known. The CDR3 sequence: CASSQDSGADYGYTF. CDR3 nucleotide sequence: TGCGCCAGCAGCCAAGACTCAGGGGCGGACTATGGCTACACCTTC.